This T cell receptor (beta chain) came from a study of OX40 agonist ivuxolimab in advanced cancers. The wider study: The dose of intravenous ivuxolimab that patients received every 2 weeks ranged from 0.01 to 10 mg/kg.

Trimming took 2 bases from V and 0 from J, leaving 6 bases between them. Germline loops: CDR1 MNHEY, CDR2 SMNVEV (reference sequence). The CDR3 totals 14 residues. Only in-frame clones appear in the TCRdb table, and some are missing; sequencing was by immunoSEQ multiplex PCR. The sample holds some 60,000 clones, around 85% seen once. Study-level findings and limits: Average numbers of expanded clones were greater in CD8+ T cells than in CD4+.

Prior autoimmune disease or systemic immunosuppression barred patients. As to this clone: Antigen unknown.

This sequence was found in an adult with an advanced solid tumor such as melanoma, head and neck, liver or kidney cancer. V and J are TRBV27 and TRBJ2-3; no clear D. The sequenced sample was CD4+ or CD8+ T cells sorted from blood, obtained in a trial of the OX40 agonist ivuxolimab. The CDR3 spells CASSLQDSTDTQYF. Here the CDR3 DNA reads TGTGCCAGCAGTTTACAGGATAGCACAGATACGCAGTATTTT.